The 30 T cell receptor beta chains given below trace back to one sample, sequenced in a study of T cells in Graves' hyperthyroidism and ophthalmopathy. Amplification yielded TCR beta CDR3 regions, with RNA transcripts as the source. Carried out on the TCR CDR3, a first-round RT-PCR used the HTBI primer set. TCRdb itself ran the multiplex PCR reads through MiXCR, one entry per CDR3 protein. This table holds a few hundred thousand distinct CDR3 sequences, about a sixth found once. Sequencing was carried out using blood. All receptors derive from a woman between 40 and 50 years old with Graves' ophthalmopathy.

This clonotype was observed at least ten times. The chain carries TRBV10-3 and TRBJ2-2; 7 positions match TRBD1. Trimming at V came to 0 bases and at J to 5 bases, leaving 3 bases not matched to a gene. The CDR3 extends over 15 amino acids. The germline CDR1 and CDR2 sequences are ENHRY and SYGVKD. CDR3 amino acids: CAISESGQWTGELFF. The CDR3 DNA sequence: TGTGCCATCAGTGAGTCGGGACAGTGGACCGGGGAGCTGTTTTTT.

This clonotype was observed at least ten times. This chain joins TRBV7-9 and TRBJ2-7, with 7 nucleotides matching TRBD1. Trimming removed 8 bases from V and 4 bases from J; junction bases left unmatched: 11. The CDR3 extends over 14 amino acids. Germline-derived CDR1 and CDR2 are SEHNR and FQNEAQ (reference sequence). The CDR3, as DNA: TGTGCCAGCGGGGGACAGCTATCGACTTACGAGCAGTACTTC. It yields the protein CASGGQLSTYEQYF.

This clonotype was found a few times. This chain uses TRBV29-1 with TRBJ2-3, with 9 positions matching TRBD1. Per the germline V gene, CDR1 is SQVTM and CDR2 is ANQGSEA. Trimming took 2 bases from V and 3 from J; bases not matched to a gene: 6. The CDR3 contains 15 residues. For the CDR3, the DNA is TGCAGCGTTGAAAGCGAACAGGGGGCAACAGATACGCAGTATTTT. It is translated as CSVESEQGATDTQYF.

This clonotype has a count of ten or more. The chain couples TRBV6-6 to TRBJ1-5, with D possibly being TRBD1 (5 bases). Germline loops: CDR1 MNHNY, CDR2 SVGAGI (reference sequence). The CDR3 covers 16 residues. The V and J ends lost 0 bases and 9 bases respectively, with 18 bases between them. The DNA of the CDR3 is TGTGCCAGCAGTTACTCAGGGGAGGATCTGGGTCTGCCCCAGCATTTT. Its protein is CASSYSGEDLGLPQHF.

This chain connects TRBV12-3 or TRBV12-4 to TRBJ2-3, with D perhaps matching TRBD2 (5 bases). Trimming took off 10 bases at V and 9 bases at J, with 20 bases between the two ends. The CDR3 covers 13 residues. The CDR3 coding sequence is TGTGCCATCCAGAGGGCGGGCGGTGTCACGCAGTATTTT. The encoded protein is CAIQRAGGVTQYF.

With regard to this clonotype: This may arise from a read error, as a much more abundant clone is one base away. This sequence joins TRBV20-1 and TRBJ2-5; D unclear. Germline CDR1 reads DFQATT; CDR2 reads SNEGSKA (reference sequence). V lost 0 bases and J lost 5, with 10 bases in between. This CDR3 has 13 amino acids. CDR3 protein: CSAREALVETQYF. Written as DNA, the CDR3 is TGCAGTGCTAGAGAGGCCCTAGTGGAGACCCAGTACTTC.

This clonotype was detected many times. The V gene is TRBV28, the J gene TRBJ2-3, with a tentative D call TRBD2 (6 bases). Germline V CDR1 and CDR2: MDHEN, SYDVKM. The length of the CDR3 is 14 residues. Between the trimmed V and J ends, which lost 4 bases and 7 bases, there was a span of 15 bases. The CDR3 nucleotides are TGTGCCAGCAGTTACAGCGGCAGCGGGTATACGCAGTATTTT. Translating it yields CASSYSGSGYTQYF. Combining the CDR3 with reference TRBV28 and TRBJ2-3 gives the whole variable domain DVKVTQSSRYLVKRTGEKVFLECVQDMDHENMFWYRQDPGLGLRLIYFSYDVKMKEKGDIPEGYSVSREKKERFSLILESASTNQTSMYLCASSYSGSGYTQYFGPGTRLTVL.

This clonotype was observed many times. The chain joins TRBV18 to TRBJ2-3; D unresolved. Germline V gene data show CDR1 as KGHSH and CDR2 as LQKENI. Trimming took 3 bases from V and 0 from J, leaving 10 bases between them. The CDR3 is 15 residues long. The CDR3 DNA sequence: TGTGCCAGCTCACCCCGCCAGGCCAGCACAGATACGCAGTATTTT. Translated, it gives CASSPRQASTDTQYF.

In this sample, this clonotype turned up many times. The J gene is TRBJ2-7, the V gene TRBV6-4, with D uncertain. The CDR3 has 13 residues. V shed 4 bases and J shed 2 bases, with 9 bases lying between them. CDR1 is MRHNA, CDR2 SNTAGT, per germline. This CDR3 is CASSGRQAYEQYF. The CDR3 DNA is TGTGCCAGCAGTGGAAGGCAAGCCTACGAGCAGTACTTC.

This chain connects TRBV6-1 to TRBJ2-1; 7 positions match TRBD2. The CDR3 consists of 15 residues. V shed 8 bases and J 6 bases; nucleotides not matched to a gene: 13. The V gene's germline CDR1 is MNHNS and CDR2 SASEGT. The CDR3 sequence: CASRSGTLGGNEQFF. CDR3 sequence (DNA): TGTGCCAGCCGAAGCGGGACGTTGGGGGGCAATGAGCAGTTCTTC.

This clonotype showed up just a few times. The rearrangement links TRBV27 to TRBJ1-6, with D perhaps TRBD1 (6 bases). Germline CDR1 MNHEY, CDR2 SMNVEV (reference sequence). This CDR3 has 17 amino acids. The V gene lost 11 bases and the J gene lost 0 bases, with 20 bases spanning the gap. DNA for the CDR3: TGTGCCTCAGGCGGGGGGCCCCCGAGCTCCTATAATTCACCCCTCCACTTT. Its translation: CASGGGPPSSYNSPLHF.

This clonotype was recorded many times. The chain joins TRBV6-1 to TRBJ2-7; D could derive from TRBD1 or TRBD2 (5 bases each). The CDR3 has 13 residues. V lost 4 bases, J lost 4 bases, and 11 bases lay in between. Germline V CDR1 and CDR2: MNHNS, SASEGT. Written as DNA, the CDR3 is TGTGCCAGCAGTGTGGCCAGGGAGTACGAGCAGTACTTC. Protein sequence: CASSVAREYEQYF.

This clonotype was counted at least ten times. The chain has TRBV18 and TRBJ1-5; no firm D call. The CDR3 runs to 13 residues. The germline V gene encodes CDR1 KGHSH and CDR2 LQKENI. With 3 bases removed from V and 4 bases from J, the gap between germline ends came to 7 bases. This CDR3 reads CASSPAANQPQHF. The DNA for the CDR3 is TGTGCCAGCTCACCGGCCGCAAATCAGCCCCAGCATTTT. The full variable domain, completed using reference TRBV18 and TRBJ1-5, is NAGVMQNPRHLVRRRGQEARLRCSPMKGHSHVYWYRQLPEEGLKFMVYLQKENIIDESGMPKERFSAEFPKEGPSILRIQQVVRGDSAAYFCASSPAANQPQHFGDGTRLSIL.

In its sample, this clonotype was seen a few times. The chain is built from TRBV11-3 and TRBJ2-2, with D perhaps TRBD2 (5 bases). This CDR3 is built from 13 residues. V shed 5 bases and J shed 7 bases, with 11 bases lying between them. Germline V gene data show CDR1 as SGHNT and CDR2 as YENEEA. The CDR3 is CASSPEVYGELFF. Here the CDR3 DNA reads TGTGCCAGCAGCCCGGAGGTGTACGGGGAGCTGTTTTTT.

This clonotype was counted only a few times. At one boundary the junction diverges from the germline segment, which might be a read error. V usage is TRBV12-3 or TRBV12-4 and J usage is TRBJ1-4; 8 bases are a match to TRBD1. The CDR3 contains 16 residues. The CDR3, as DNA: TGTGCCAGCACTTTAGGGGCAGGGGGCGGGTATGAAAAACTGTTTTTT. The encoded protein is CASTLGAGGGYEKLFF.

Comments on this clonotype: A much larger clone lies a single base off, so this may be a read error. The V call is TRBV2, the J call TRBJ1-1, with D possibly being TRBD1 (5 bases). CDR3 size: 14 residues. Germline CDR1 is SNHLY and CDR2 is FYNNEI. The CDR3: CASTQDSGNTEASF. CDR3 sequence (DNA): TGTGCCAGCACCCAAGACTCAGGGAACACTGAAGCTTCCTTT.

The V and J genes are TRBV20-1 and TRBJ2-1, with D perhaps TRBD1 (5 bases). The CDR3 consists of 11 residues. Germline V CDR1 and CDR2: DFQATT, SNEGSKA (reference sequence). V was clipped by 7 bases and J by 4 bases, with 8 bases between them. The chain's CDR3 is CSVPGYNEQFF. Here the CDR3 DNA reads TGCAGTGTCCCAGGGTACAATGAGCAGTTCTTC.

The chain carries TRBV7-2 and TRBJ2-3, with D perhaps TRBD1 (5 bases). Germline V CDR1 and CDR2: SGHTA, FQGNSA. This CDR3 has 15 amino acids. V was shortened by 7 bases and J by 4 bases, with 18 bases between the two germline ends. In DNA form, the CDR3 reads TGTGCCAGCACCCAGTCCCTAGGGGCGGCAGATACGCAGTATTTT. It is translated as CASTQSLGAADTQYF.

This clonotype was detected ten times or more. The chain's CDR3 is CASSQRLAGDEQFF. The CDR3 nucleotides are TGCGCCAGCAGCCAACGACTAGCGGGAGATGAGCAGTTCTTC. The chain is built from TRBV5-1 and TRBJ2-1, with TRBD2 matching 12 bases. In germline, CDR1 is SGHRS, CDR2 YFSETQ. Trimming took 4 bases from V and 8 from J; bases not matched to a gene: 4. CDR3 length: 14 amino acids.

V gene TRBV12-5 combines with J gene TRBJ1-6; no reliable D call. Germline V gives CDR1 LGHNT, CDR2 FRNRAP. Between the trimmed V and J ends, which lost 2 bases and 8 bases, there was a span of 13 bases. The CDR3 extends over 15 amino acids. In DNA form, the CDR3 reads TGTGCTAGTGGTTTGTCCCACGCCGTCTATTCACCCCTCCACTTT. This codes for CASGLSHAVYSPLHF.

This clonotype was found a few times. The chain uses TRBV15 and TRBJ2-7; D ambiguous. Per the germline V gene, CDR1 is LNHNV and CDR2 is YYDKDF (reference sequence). This CDR3 spans 14 amino acids. V was cut by 0 bases and J by 6 bases, with 12 bases left in between. Here the CDR3 reads CATSRDRSFFEQYF. Here the CDR3 DNA reads TGTGCCACCAGCAGAGATCGCTCCTTCTTCGAGCAGTACTTC.

V is TRBV20-1 and J is TRBJ2-5; 7 bases align to TRBD2. Germline V lookup: CDR1 DFQATT, CDR2 SNEGSKA (reference sequence). V gave up 6 bases and J gave up 2 bases; unmatched junction bases: 6. The CDR3 spans 13 residues. The CDR3 here is CSAWGGTQETQYF. CDR3 DNA sequence: TGCAGTGCGTGGGGGGGGACTCAAGAGACCCAGTACTTC.

The chain has TRBV7-8 and TRBJ2-4; D tentatively fits TRBD1 or TRBD2 (5 bases each). Trimming took 3 bases from V and 8 from J, leaving 11 bases between them. This CDR3 spans 13 amino acids. Germline V CDR1 and CDR2: SGHVS, FQNEAQ. In nucleotides, the CDR3 is TGTGCCAGCAGCTTTGGGGGAAAGGACATTCAGTACTTC. Translating gives CASSFGGKDIQYF.

The chain has TRBV20-1 and TRBJ1-3; D is unclear. The CDR3 runs to 15 residues. V shed 3 bases and J shed 3 bases, with 15 bases lying between them. The V gene's germline CDR1 is DFQATT and CDR2 SNEGSKA (reference sequence). Written as DNA, the CDR3 is TGCAGTGCTAGGGCCTTCAAGGGTAGTGGAAACACCATATATTTT. Its translation: CSARAFKGSGNTIYF.

The sample holds many counts of this clonotype. V is TRBV28 and J is TRBJ2-7; D is uncertain. Germline CDR1 reads MDHEN; CDR2 reads SYDVKM. The CDR3 is 11 amino acids. V was shortened by 6 bases and J by 2 bases, with 5 bases between the two germline ends. CDR3 nucleotide sequence: TGTGCCAGCAGCTCGCCCTACGAGCAGTACTTC. This codes for CASSSPYEQYF.

This clonotype was counted many times. V usage is TRBV6-1 and J usage is TRBJ2-1, with TRBD1 matching 10 bases. The CDR3 length is 19 residues. The V gene's germline CDR1 is MNHNS and CDR2 SASEGT. Trimming cost V 6 bases and J 0 bases; bases outside gene matches: 14. The CDR3 sequence is CASRPPFGQGGNSYNEQFF. CDR3 coding DNA: TGTGCCAGCAGACCTCCCTTCGGACAGGGGGGCAACTCCTACAATGAGCAGTTCTTC.

This clonotype appeared a few times. The J gene is TRBJ2-3, the V gene TRBV27; D is tentatively TRBD1 or TRBD2 (6 bases each). The germline gives CDR1 MNHEY, CDR2 SMNVEV (reference sequence). CDR3 length: 16 residues. V shed 3 bases and J shed 1 base, with 14 bases lying between them. CDR3 sequence: CASSFLGGTRTDTQYF. The CDR3 DNA reads TGTGCCAGCAGTTTCCTAGGCGGGACACGCACAGATACGCAGTATTTT.

This clonotype was counted many times. CDR3 protein: CASRTTAFPYEQYF. In nucleotides, the CDR3 is TGTGCCAGCAGGACCACAGCATTTCCCTACGAGCAGTACTTC. The rearrangement links TRBV27 to TRBJ2-7; D ambiguous. V dropped 6 bases and J dropped 2 bases, with 14 bases sitting between them. This CDR3 contains 14 residues. The germline V gene encodes CDR1 MNHEY and CDR2 SMNVEV (reference sequence).

This clonotype occurred many times. V and J are TRBV6-1 and TRBJ2-5; D is perhaps TRBD1 or TRBD2 (5 bases each). From germline, CDR1 is MNHNS and CDR2 SASEGT. Trimming cost V 5 bases and J 3 bases, with 13 bases left between them. The CDR3 length is 14 residues. The CDR3 is CASSTGRSEETQYF. The CDR3 DNA sequence: TGTGCCAGCAGTACGGGACGTTCCGAAGAGACCCAGTACTTC.

This clonotype was counted ten times or more. The chain recombines TRBV28 with TRBJ2-1, with 7 bases lining up with TRBD2. This CDR3 is 15 amino acids long. The germline CDR1 and CDR2 sequences are MDHEN and SYDVKM. After removal of 6 bases from V and 3 bases from J, the junction contained 8 bases not matched to a gene. The CDR3 coding sequence is TGTGCCAGCAGACAATTAGCGGGTCTCTACAATGAGCAGTTCTTC. This encodes CASRQLAGLYNEQFF.